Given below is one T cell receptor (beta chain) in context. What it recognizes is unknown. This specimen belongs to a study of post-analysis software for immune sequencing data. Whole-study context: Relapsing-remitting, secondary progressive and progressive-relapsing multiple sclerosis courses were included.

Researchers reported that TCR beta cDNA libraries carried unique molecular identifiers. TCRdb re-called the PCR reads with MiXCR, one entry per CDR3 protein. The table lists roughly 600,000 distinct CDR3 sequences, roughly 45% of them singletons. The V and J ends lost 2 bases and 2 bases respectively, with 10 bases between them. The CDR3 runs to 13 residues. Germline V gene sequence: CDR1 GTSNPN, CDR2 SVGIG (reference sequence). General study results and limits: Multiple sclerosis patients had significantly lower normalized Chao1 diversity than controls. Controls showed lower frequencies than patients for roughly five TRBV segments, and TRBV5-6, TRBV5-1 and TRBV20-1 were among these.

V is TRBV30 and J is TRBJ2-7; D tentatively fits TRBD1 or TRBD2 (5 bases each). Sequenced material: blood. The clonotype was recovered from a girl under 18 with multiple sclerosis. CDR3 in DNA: TGTGCCTGGAGTCGGCAGGGACCCTACGAGCAGTACTTC. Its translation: CAWSRQGPYEQYF.